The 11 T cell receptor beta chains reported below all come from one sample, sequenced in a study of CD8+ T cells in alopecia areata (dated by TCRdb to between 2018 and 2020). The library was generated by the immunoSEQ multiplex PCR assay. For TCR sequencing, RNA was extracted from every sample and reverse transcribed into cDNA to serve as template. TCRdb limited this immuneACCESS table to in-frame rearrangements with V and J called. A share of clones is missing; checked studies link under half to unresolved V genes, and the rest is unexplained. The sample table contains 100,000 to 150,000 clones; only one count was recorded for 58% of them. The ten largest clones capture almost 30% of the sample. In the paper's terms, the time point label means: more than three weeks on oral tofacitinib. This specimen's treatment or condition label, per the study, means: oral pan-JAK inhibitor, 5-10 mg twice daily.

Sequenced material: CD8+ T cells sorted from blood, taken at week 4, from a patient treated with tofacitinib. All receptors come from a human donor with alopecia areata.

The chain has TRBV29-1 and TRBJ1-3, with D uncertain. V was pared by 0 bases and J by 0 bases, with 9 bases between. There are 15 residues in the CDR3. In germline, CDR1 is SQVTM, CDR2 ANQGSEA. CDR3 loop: CSVEEGIYSGNTIYF. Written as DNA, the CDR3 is TGCAGCGTTGAAGAGGGGATTTACTCTGGAAACACCATATATTTT.

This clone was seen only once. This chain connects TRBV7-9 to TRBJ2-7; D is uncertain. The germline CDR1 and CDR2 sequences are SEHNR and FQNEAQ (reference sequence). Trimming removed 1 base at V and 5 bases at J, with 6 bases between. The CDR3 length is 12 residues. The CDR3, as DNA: TGTGCCAGCAGCTTAGGGGCTAACGAGCAGTACTTC. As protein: CASSLGANEQYF. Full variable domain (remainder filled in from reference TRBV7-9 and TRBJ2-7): DTGVSQNPRHKITKRGQNVTFRCDPISEHNRLYWYRQTLGQGPEFLTYFQNEAQLEKSRLLSDRFSAERPKGSFSTLEIQRTEQGDSAMYLCASSLGANEQYFGPGTRLTVT.

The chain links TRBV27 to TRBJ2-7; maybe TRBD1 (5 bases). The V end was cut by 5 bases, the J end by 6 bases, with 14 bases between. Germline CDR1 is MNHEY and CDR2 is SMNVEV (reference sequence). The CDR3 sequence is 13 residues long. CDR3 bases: TGTGCCAGCAGTCCCAGGGCAGGGTTCGAGCAGTACTTC. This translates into CASSPRAGFEQYF.

As DNA, the CDR3 is TGTGCCAGCAGTCCGGGACAGGGCAACTATGGCTACACCTTC. This codes for CASSPGQGNYGYTF. The chain employs TRBV27 and TRBJ1-2; 9 bases are shared with TRBD1. In germline, CDR1 is MNHEY, CDR2 SMNVEV (reference sequence). The V and J ends lost 5 bases and 2 bases, in that order; junction bases with no gene match: 3. This CDR3 spans 14 amino acids.

Written as DNA, the CDR3 is TGTGCCAGCAGACATGGGCCCCCCAAGCGCTACGAGCAGTACTTC. Its translation is CASRHGPPKRYEQYF. The chain joins TRBV5-7 to TRBJ2-7; unclear D gene. TRBV5-7 carries the ORF label, with uncertain function. The CDR3 runs to 15 residues. V lost 5 bases and J lost 3, with 18 bases in between.

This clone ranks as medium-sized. The CDR3 nucleotides are TGTGCCAGCTCGGTAGCGGGGGAAGGAGATACGCAGTATTTT. As protein: CASSVAGEGDTQYF. The chain combines TRBV6-4 with TRBJ2-3; 9 bases match TRBD2. The CDR3 length is 14 residues. Trimming removed 8 bases from V and 5 bases from J; junction bases left unmatched: 8. Germline assignment: CDR1 MRHNA and CDR2 SNTAGT.

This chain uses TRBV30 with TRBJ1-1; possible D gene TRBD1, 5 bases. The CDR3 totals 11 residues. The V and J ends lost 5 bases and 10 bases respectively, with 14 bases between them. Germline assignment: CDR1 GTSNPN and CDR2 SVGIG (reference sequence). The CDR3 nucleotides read TGTGCCTGGTCTTCTATGAGGGGAGCTTTCTTT. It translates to CAWSSMRGAFF.

The CDR3: CASRPDDDSVKGFFDYGYTF. The CDR3 DNA is TGCGCCAGCAGGCCGGATGACGACTCCGTCAAGGGGTTTTTCGACTATGGCTACACCTTC. V usage is TRBV5-1 and J usage is TRBJ1-2; a weak D match, TRBD1 (5 bases). Trimming cost V 5 bases and J 3 bases, with 32 bases left between them. The CDR3 sequence is 20 residues long. Germline V gene lookup returns CDR1 SGHRS and CDR2 YFSETQ.

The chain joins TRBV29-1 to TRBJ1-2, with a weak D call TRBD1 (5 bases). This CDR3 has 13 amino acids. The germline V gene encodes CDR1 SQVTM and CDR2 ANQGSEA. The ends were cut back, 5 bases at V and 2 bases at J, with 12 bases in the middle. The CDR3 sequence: CSVQPEGNYGYTF. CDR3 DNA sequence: TGCAGCGTTCAACCTGAGGGGAACTATGGCTACACCTTC.

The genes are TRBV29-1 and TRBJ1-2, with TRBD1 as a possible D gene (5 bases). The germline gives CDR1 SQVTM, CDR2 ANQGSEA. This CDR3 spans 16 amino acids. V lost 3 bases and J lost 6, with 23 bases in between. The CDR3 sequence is CSVDLLLRGVNDGYTF. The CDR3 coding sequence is TGCAGCGTTGACTTACTACTGAGAGGGGTTAATGATGGCTACACCTTC.

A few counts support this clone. As DNA, the CDR3 is TGCAGCGTCGCCCAGGGGGAAGGGCAGCCCCAGCATTTT. Translated, it gives CSVAQGEGQPQHF. The chain recombines TRBV29-1 with TRBJ1-5; 7 bases are a match to TRBD1. The length of the CDR3 is 13 residues. Germline CDR1 and CDR2: SQVTM and ANQGSEA. After removal of 6 bases from V and 7 bases from J, the junction contained 9 bases not matched to a gene.